This entry lists 2 T cell receptor beta chains sequenced from one sample in a study of graft-versus-host responses after intestinal transplantation. Some clones are missing from TCRdb's copy, which holds only in-frame ones; the method was immunoSEQ multiplex PCR. The sample contains 5,000 or so clones, 25% to 30% of which appear only once. The sequences come from alloreactive CD4+ T cells from a mixed lymphocyte reaction culture, collected before transplantation. Subset given: CFSE-low proliferating T cells sorted from roughly six-day pre-transplant mixed lymphocyte reaction (GvH or HvG direction). The origin of the receptors is a human patient who was an organ donor for intestinal transplantation.

The chain has TRBV6-1 and TRBJ2-1, with 9 bases matching TRBD2. J lost 8 bases, V lost 6 bases, and 2 bases had no gene match. The CDR3 length is 12 residues. CDR1 is MNHNS, CDR2 SASEGT, per germline. The CDR3 loop reads CASRLAGDEQFF. CDR3 nucleotides: TGTGCCAGCAGATTAGCGGGGGATGAGCAGTTCTTC.

The chain carries TRBV5-1 and TRBJ2-3, with TRBD1 matching 8 bases. Trimming cost V 3 bases and J 0 bases; bases outside gene matches: 9. The CDR3 length is 17 residues. Germline lookup yields CDR1 SGHRS and CDR2 YFSETQ. The DNA of the CDR3 is TGCGCCAGCAGCTCCCGACAGGGGACTTCTAGCACAGATACGCAGTATTTT. Protein product: CASSSRQGTSSTDTQYF.